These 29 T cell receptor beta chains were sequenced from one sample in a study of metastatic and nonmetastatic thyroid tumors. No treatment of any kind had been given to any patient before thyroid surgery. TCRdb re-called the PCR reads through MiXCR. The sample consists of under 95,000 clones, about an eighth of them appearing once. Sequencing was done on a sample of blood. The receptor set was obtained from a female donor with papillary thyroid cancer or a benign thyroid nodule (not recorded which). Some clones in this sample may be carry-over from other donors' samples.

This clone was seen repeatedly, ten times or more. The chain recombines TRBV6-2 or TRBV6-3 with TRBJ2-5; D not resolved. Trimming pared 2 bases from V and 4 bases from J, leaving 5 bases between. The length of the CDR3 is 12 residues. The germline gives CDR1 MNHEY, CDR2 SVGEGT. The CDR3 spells CASSYGAETQYF. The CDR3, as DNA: TGTGCCAGCAGTTACGGAGCAGAGACCCAGTACTTC.

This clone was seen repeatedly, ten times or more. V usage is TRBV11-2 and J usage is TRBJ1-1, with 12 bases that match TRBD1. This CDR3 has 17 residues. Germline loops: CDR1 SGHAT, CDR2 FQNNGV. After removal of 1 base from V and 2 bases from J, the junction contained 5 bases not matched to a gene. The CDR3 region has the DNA TGTGCCAGCAGCTTAGTGGGACAGGGGGCGGCTAACACTGAAGCTTTCTTT. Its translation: CASSLVGQGAANTEAFF.

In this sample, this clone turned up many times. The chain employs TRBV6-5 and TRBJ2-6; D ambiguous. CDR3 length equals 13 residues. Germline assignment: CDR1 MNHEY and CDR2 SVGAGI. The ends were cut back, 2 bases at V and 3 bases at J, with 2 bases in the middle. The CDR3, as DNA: TGTGCCAGCAGTTACCGTGGGGCCAACGTCCTGACTTTC. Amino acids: CASSYRGANVLTF.

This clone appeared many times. The CDR3 protein is CASSQVSGRGEQYF. CDR3 coding DNA: TGTGCCAGCAGCCAGGTTAGCGGGAGAGGCGAGCAGTACTTC. The chain carries TRBV3-1 and TRBJ2-7; 9 bases agree with TRBD2. This CDR3 contains 14 residues. V shed 3 bases, J shed 6 bases, and the junction held 6 bases outside the gene matches. CDR1 is LGHDT, CDR2 YNNKEL, per germline (reference sequence).

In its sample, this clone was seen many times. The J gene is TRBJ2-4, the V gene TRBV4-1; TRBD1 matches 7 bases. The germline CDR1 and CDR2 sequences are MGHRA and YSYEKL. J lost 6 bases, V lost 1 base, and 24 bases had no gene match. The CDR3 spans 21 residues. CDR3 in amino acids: CASSQVPSIPRDREGGNIQYF. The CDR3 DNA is TGCGCCAGCAGCCAAGTTCCCTCGATACCCCGGGACAGAGAAGGAGGAAACATTCAGTACTTC.

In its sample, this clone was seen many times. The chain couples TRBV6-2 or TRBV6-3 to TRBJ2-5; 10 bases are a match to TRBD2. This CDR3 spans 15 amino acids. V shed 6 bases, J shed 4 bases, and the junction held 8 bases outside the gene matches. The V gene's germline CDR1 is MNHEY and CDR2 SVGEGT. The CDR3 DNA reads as TGTGCCAGCAGAATTCCCCTAGCGGGAGTAGAGACCCAGTACTTC. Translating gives CASRIPLAGVETQYF.

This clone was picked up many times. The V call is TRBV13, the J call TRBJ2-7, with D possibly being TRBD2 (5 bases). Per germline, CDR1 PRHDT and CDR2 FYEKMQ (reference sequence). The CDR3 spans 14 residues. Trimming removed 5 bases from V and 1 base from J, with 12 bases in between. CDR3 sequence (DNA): TGTGCCAGCAGCCCCGGACTGAAATCCTACGAGCAGTACTTC. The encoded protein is CASSPGLKSYEQYF.

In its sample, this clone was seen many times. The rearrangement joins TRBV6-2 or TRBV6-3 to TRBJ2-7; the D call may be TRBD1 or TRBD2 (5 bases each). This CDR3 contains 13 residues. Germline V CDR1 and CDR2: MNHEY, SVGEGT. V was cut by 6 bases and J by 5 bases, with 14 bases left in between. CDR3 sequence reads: CASRFTGAHEQYF. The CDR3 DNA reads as TGTGCCAGCAGATTCACCGGGGCCCACGAGCAGTACTTC.

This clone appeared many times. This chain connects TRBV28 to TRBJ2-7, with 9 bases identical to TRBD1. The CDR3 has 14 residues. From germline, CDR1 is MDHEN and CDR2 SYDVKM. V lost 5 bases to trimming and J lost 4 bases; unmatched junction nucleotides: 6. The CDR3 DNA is TGTGCCAGCAGTACCGGGACAGGGAGGTACGAGCAGTACTTC. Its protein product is CASSTGTGRYEQYF.

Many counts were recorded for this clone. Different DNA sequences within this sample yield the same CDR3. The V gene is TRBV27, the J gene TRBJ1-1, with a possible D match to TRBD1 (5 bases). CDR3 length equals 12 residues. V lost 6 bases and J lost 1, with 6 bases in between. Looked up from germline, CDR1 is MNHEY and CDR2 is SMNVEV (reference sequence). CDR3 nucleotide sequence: TGTGCCAGCAGGACAGCGAACACTGAAGCTTTCTTT. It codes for CASRTANTEAFF.

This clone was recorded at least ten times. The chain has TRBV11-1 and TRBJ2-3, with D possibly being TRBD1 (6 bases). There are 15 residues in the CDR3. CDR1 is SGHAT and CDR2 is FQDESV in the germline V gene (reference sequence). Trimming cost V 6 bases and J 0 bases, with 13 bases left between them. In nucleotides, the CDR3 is TGTGCCAGCAGACCAGGGGCGGCCAGCACAGATACGCAGTATTTT. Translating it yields CASRPGAASTDTQYF.

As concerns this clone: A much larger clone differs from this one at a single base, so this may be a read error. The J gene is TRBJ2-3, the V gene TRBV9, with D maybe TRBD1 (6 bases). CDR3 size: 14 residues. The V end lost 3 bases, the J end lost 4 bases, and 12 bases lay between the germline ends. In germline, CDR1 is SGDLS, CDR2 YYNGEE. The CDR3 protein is CASSDRTASDTQYF. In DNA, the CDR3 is TGTGCCAGCAGCGACCGGACAGCGTCAGATACGCAGTATTTT.

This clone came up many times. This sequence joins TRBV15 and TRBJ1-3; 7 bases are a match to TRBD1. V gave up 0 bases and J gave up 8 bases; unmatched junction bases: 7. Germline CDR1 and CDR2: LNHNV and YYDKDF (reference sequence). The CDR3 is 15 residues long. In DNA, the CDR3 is TGTGCCACCAGCAGAGATTTAAAGGGGGCGGACACCATATATTTT. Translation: CATSRDLKGADTIYF.

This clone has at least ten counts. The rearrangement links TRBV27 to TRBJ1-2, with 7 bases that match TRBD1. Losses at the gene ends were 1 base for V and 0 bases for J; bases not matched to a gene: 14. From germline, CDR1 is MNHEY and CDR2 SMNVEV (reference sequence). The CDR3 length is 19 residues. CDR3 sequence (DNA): TGTGCCAGCAGTTTATTTGCCATGACAGGGATGGGGTCTAACTATGGCTACACCTTC. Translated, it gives CASSLFAMTGMGSNYGYTF.

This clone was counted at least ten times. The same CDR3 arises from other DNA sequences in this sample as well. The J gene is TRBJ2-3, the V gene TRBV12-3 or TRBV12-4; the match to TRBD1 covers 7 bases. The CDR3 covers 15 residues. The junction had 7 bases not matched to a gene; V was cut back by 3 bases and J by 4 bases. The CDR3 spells CASSFVAGGPDTQYF. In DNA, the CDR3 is TGTGCCAGCAGTTTTGTGGCAGGGGGACCAGATACGCAGTATTTT.

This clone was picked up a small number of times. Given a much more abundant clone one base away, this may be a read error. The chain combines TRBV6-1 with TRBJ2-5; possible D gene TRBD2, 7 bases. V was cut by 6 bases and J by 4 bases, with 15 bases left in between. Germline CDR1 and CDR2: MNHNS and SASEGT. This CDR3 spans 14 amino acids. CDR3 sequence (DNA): TGTGCCAGCAGGCGACGGGGGGCGGGAGAGACCCAGTACTTC. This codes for CASRRRGAGETQYF.

CDR3 DNA sequence: TGTGCCAGTAGTATCTTCGGGGACAGGGGTTACTACGATAGAAATCAGCCCCAGCATTTT. Its protein is CASSIFGDRGYYDRNQPQHF. The chain joins TRBV19 to TRBJ1-5; 10 bases are shared with TRBD1. CDR1 and CDR2 from the germline V gene are LNHDA and SQIVND (reference sequence). V lost 3 bases, J lost 4 bases, and 18 bases stayed unmatched. This CDR3 comprises 20 residues.

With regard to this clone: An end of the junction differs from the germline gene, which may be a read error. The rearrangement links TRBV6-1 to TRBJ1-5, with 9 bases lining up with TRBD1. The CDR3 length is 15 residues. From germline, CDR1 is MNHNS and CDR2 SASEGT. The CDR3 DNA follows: TGTACCAGCAGTACATGGACAGGGGCCAATCAGCCCCAGCATTTT. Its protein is CTSSTWTGANQPQHF.

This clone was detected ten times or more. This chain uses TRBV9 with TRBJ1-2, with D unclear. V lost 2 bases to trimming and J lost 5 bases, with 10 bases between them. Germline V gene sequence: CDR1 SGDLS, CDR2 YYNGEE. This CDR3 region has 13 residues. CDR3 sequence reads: CASSVIEGYGYTF. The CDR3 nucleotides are TGTGCCAGCAGCGTCATTGAGGGTTATGGCTACACCTTC.

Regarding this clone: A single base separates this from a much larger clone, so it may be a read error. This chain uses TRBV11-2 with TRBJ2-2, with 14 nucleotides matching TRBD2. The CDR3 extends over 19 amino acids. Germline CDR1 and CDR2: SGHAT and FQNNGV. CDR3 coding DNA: TGTGCCAGCATCTTAGGCCTAGGACTAGCGGGAGGACGTGGCGGGGAGCTGTTTTTT. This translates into CASILGLGLAGGRGGELFF.

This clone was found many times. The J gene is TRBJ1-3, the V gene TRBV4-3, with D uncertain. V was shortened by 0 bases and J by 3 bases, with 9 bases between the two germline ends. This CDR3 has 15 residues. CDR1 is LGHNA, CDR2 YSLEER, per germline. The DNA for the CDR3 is TGCGCCAGCAGCCAAGACCCAGCTTATGGAAACACCATATATTTT. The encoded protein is CASSQDPAYGNTIYF.

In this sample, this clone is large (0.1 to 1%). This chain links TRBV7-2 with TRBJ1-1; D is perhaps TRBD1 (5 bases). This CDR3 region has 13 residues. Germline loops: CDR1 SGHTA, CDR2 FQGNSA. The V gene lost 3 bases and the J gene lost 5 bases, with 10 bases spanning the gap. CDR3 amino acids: CASSLGGATEAFF. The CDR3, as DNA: TGTGCCAGCAGCTTGGGGGGAGCGACTGAAGCTTTCTTT.

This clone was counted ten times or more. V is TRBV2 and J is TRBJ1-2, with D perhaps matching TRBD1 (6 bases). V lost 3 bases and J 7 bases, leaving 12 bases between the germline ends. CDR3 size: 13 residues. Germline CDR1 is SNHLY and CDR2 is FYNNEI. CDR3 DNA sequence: TGTGCCAGCAGTGACCAGGGGATAGGTGGCTACACCTTC. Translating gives CASSDQGIGGYTF.

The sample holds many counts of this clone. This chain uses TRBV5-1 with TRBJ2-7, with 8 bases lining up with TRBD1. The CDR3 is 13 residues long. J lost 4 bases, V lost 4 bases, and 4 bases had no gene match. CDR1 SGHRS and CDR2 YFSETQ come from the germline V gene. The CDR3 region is CASSQQGAYEQYF. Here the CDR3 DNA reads TGCGCCAGCAGCCAGCAGGGGGCGTACGAGCAGTACTTC.

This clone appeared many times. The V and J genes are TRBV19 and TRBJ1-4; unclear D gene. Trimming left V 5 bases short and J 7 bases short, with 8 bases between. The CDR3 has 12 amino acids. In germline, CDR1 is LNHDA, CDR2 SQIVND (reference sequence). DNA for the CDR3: TGTGCCAGTAGTTACGGATTTGAAAAACTGTTTTTT. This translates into CASSYGFEKLFF.

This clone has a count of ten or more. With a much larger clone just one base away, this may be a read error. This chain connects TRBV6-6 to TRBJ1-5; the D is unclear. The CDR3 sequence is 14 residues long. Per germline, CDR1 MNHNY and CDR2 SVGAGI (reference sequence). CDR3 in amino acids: CASSYSISREPQHF. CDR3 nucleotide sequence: TGTGCCAGCAGTTACTCGATTTCTCGGGAGCCCCAGCACTTT.

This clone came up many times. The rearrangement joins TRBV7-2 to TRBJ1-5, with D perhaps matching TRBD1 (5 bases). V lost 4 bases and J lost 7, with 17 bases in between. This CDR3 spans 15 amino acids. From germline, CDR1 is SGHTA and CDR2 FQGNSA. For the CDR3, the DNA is TGTGCCAGCAGCTCTGGCCAGGGAAATGGACAGCCCCAGCATTTT. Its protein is CASSSGQGNGQPQHF.

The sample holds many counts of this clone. CDR3 protein: CASSIGGDLAKNIQYF. The CDR3 nucleotides read TGTGCCAGTAGTATCGGGGGGGATCTAGCCAAAAACATTCAGTACTTC. The V gene is TRBV19, the J gene TRBJ2-4; TRBD2 aligns across 8 bases. The V segment lost 3 bases and the J segment 0 bases; nucleotides outside the gene matches: 4. This CDR3 contains 16 residues. Germline lookup yields CDR1 LNHDA and CDR2 SQIVND (reference sequence). Drawing the rest from reference TRBV19 and TRBJ2-4, the complete variable domain is DGGITQSPKYLFRKEGQNVTLSCEQNLNHDAMYWYRQDPGQGLRLIYYSQIVNDFQKGDIAEGYSVSREKKESFPLTVTSAQKNPTAFYLCASSIGGDLAKNIQYFGAGTRLSVL.

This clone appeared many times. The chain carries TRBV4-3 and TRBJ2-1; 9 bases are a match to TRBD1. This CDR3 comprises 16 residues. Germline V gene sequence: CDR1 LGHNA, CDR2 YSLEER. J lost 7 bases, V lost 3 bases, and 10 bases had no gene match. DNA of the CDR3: TGCGCCAGCAGCCAGGCTAATTTAGGGACAGGGAATGAGCAGTTCTTC. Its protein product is CASSQANLGTGNEQFF.